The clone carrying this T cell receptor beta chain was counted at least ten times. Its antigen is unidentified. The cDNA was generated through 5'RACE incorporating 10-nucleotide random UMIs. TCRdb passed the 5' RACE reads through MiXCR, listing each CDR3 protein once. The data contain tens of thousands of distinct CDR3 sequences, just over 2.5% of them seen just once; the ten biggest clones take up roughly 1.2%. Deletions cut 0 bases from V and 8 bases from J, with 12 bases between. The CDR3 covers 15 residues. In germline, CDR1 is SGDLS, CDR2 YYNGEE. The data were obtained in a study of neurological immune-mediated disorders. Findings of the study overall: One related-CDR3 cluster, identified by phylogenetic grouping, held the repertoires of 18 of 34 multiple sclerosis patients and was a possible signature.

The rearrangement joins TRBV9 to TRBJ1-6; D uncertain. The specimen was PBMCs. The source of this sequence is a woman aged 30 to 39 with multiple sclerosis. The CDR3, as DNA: TGTGCCAGCAGCGTAGACGGGTTTGGCGATTCACCCCTCCACTTT. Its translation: CASSVDGFGDSPLHF.